Each of the 6 T cell receptor beta chains below was sequenced from the same sample in a study of graft-versus-host responses after intestinal transplantation. The protocol was immunoSEQ multiplex PCR, while the TCRdb copy is restricted to in-frame clones and leaves out a portion. The sample contains some 130,000 clones, approximately 95% of which appear only once. No antigen has been identified for these receptors. The source was unstimulated CD8+ T cells sorted from spleen or lymph node cells, collected before intestinal transplant. The receptor source for this set is a human donor who received an intestinal transplant.

The chain couples TRBV27 to TRBJ1-1; D unresolved. The CDR3 length is 15 residues. Trimming stripped 2 bases from V and 2 bases from J, with 12 bases between. The V gene's germline CDR1 is MNHEY and CDR2 SMNVEV (reference sequence). Here the CDR3 reads CASSLLWGYNTEAFF. The CDR3 coding sequence is TGTGCCAGCAGTTTACTGTGGGGATACAACACTGAAGCTTTCTTT.

This sequence joins TRBV9 and TRBJ1-6; 7 bases are shared with TRBD1. Trimming cost V 3 bases and J 10 bases; bases outside gene matches: 13. CDR1 SGDLS and CDR2 YYNGEE come from the germline V gene. The CDR3 is 16 residues long. CDR3 residues: CASSAGQAIEFSPLHF. In nucleotides, the CDR3 is TGTGCCAGCAGCGCCGGACAGGCCATTGAATTCTCACCCCTCCACTTT.

This clone came up once. The V call is TRBV28, the J call TRBJ2-2; D is uncertain. V dropped 8 bases and J dropped 0 bases, with 10 bases sitting between them. Germline V gives CDR1 MDHEN, CDR2 SYDVKM. This CDR3 is built from 14 residues. CDR3 coding DNA: TGTGCCAGCGGATACAGTCCGAACACCGGGGAGCTGTTTTTT. Amino acids: CASGYSPNTGELFF. The entire variable domain, with the rest obtained from reference TRBV28 and TRBJ2-2, is as follows: DVKVTQSSRYLVKRTGEKVFLECVQDMDHENMFWYRQDPGLGLRLIYFSYDVKMKEKGDIPEGYSVSREKKERFSLILESASTNQTSMYLCASGYSPNTGELFFGEGSRLTVL.

On this clone: Within the sample, other DNA sequences also encode this same CDR3. V gene TRBV6-5 combines with J gene TRBJ1-5; D might be TRBD1 (5 bases). This CDR3 comprises 14 residues. Germline CDR1 is MNHEY and CDR2 is SVGAGI. Trimming shortened V by 0 bases and J by 3 bases, and 6 bases separated the two germline ends. The CDR3 sequence is CASSYSGPNQPQHF. In DNA, the CDR3 is TGTGCCAGCAGTTACTCGGGGCCCAATCAGCCCCAGCATTTT.

This clone was detected once. The rearrangement joins TRBV7-2 to TRBJ2-3; D not certain. The CDR3 has 13 residues. Trimming cost V 6 bases and J 3 bases, with 10 bases left between them. The germline gives CDR1 SGHTA, CDR2 FQGNSA. CDR3 protein: CASSQVPTDTQYF. The CDR3 DNA reads as TGTGCCAGCAGTCAAGTCCCTACAGATACGCAGTATTTT. Together with reference TRBV7-2 and TRBJ2-3, the CDR3 gives the full variable domain: GAGVSQSPSNKVTEKGKDVELRCDPISGHTALYWYRQSLGQGLEFLIYFQGNSAPDKSGLPSDRFSAERTGGSVSTLTIQRTQQEDSAVYLCASSQVPTDTQYFGPGTRLTVL.

The chain uses TRBV4-1 and TRBJ1-2, with D possibly being TRBD1 (5 bases). Trimming took 1 base from V and 1 from J, leaving 7 bases between them. This CDR3 region has 14 residues. In germline, CDR1 is MGHRA, CDR2 YSYEKL. The chain's CDR3 is CASSQVTVNYGYTF. DNA for the CDR3: TGCGCCAGCAGCCAAGTGACAGTTAACTATGGCTACACCTTC.